This T cell receptor (beta chain) came from a study of T and B cells in COVID-19 patients. Study-level results: The recovered cohort had 2,300 or so exclusive TCR clusters, including some 33 low generation probability clusters. Highly clonal in active COVID-19, TRB repertoires exceeded healthy-donor diversity and richness at recovery. Early severe-case samples and blood from mildly ill patients during symptoms were in short supply.

TRB was amplified from approximately 250-480 ng of blood genomic DNA. A note on this clonotype: Its antigen is unidentified.

The germline gives CDR1 SGHNT, CDR2 YYREEE (reference sequence). The CDR3 length is 17 residues. V was clipped by 4 bases and J by 1 base, with 19 bases between them. Multiplex PCR with BIOMED2 TRB-A/B primer pools amplified TRB rearrangements. TCRdb re-called the multiplex PCR reads through MiXCR, storing one row per CDR3 protein. The sample contains some 8,100 distinct CDR3 sequences, about two fifths of which appear only once. The receptor was derived from a human donor with active COVID-19. The chain is built from TRBV5-4 and TRBJ2-3; no reliable D call. The sequencing input was blood. The DNA for the CDR3 is TGTGCCAGCAGCCAAGACGACTCAGCTTTTGGCACAGATACGCAGTATTTT. As protein: CASSQDDSAFGTDTQYF.